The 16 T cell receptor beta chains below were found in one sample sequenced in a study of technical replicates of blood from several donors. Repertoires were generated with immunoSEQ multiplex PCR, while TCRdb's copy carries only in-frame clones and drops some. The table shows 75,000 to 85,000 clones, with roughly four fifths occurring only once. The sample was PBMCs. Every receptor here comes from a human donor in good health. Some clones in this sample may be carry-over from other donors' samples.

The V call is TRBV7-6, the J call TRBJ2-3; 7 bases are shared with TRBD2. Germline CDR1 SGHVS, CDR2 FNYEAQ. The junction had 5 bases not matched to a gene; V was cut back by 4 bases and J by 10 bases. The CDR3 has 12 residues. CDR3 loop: CASSYVGGAQYF. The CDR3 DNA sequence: TGTGCCAGCAGCTATGTTGGGGGGGCGCAGTATTTT.

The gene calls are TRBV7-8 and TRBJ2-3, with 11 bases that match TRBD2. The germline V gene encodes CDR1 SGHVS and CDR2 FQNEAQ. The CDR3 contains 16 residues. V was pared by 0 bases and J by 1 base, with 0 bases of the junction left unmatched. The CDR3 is CASSLALAGGTDTQYF. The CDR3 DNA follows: TGTGCCAGCAGCTTAGCACTAGCGGGGGGCACAGATACGCAGTATTTT.

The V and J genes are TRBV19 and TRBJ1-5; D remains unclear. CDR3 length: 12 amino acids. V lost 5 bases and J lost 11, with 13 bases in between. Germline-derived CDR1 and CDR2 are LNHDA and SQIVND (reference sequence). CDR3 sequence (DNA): TGTGCCAGTAGTCCTGGTGCCAGGACCCAGCATTTT. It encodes CASSPGARTQHF.

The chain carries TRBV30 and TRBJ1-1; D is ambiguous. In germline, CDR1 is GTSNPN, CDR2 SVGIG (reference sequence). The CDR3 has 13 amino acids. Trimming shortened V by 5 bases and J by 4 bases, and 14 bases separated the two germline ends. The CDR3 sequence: CAWGPDTGTEAFF. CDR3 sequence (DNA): TGTGCCTGGGGTCCCGATACGGGCACTGAAGCTTTCTTT.

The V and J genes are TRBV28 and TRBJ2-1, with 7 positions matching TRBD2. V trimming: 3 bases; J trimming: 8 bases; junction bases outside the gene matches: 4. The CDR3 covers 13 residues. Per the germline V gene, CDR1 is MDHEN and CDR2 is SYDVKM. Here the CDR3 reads CASSFSGRDEQFF. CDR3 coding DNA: TGTGCCAGCAGTTTTTCTGGGAGGGATGAGCAGTTCTTC.

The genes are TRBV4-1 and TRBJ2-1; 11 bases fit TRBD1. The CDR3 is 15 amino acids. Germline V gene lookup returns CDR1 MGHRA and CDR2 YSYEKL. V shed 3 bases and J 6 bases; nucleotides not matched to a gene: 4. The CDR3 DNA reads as TGCGCCAGCAGCCACCCGGACAGGGGGCTCAATGAGCAGTTCTTC. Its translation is CASSHPDRGLNEQFF.

CDR3 region: CASSSTAYNEQFF. DNA for the CDR3: TGTGCCAGCAGCTCGACAGCTTACAATGAGCAGTTCTTC. The gene calls are TRBV11-1 and TRBJ2-1; D is possibly TRBD1 (5 bases). The CDR3 extends over 13 amino acids. Germline-derived CDR1 and CDR2 are SGHAT and FQDESV (reference sequence). Trimming shortened V by 4 bases and J by 4 bases, and 8 bases separated the two germline ends.

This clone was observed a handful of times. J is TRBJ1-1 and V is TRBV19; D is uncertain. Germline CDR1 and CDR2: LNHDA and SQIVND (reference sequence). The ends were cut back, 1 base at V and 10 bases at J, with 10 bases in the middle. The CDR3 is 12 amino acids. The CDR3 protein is CASSIGPSLAFF. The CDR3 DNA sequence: TGTGCCAGTAGTATAGGTCCCTCCCTAGCTTTCTTT.

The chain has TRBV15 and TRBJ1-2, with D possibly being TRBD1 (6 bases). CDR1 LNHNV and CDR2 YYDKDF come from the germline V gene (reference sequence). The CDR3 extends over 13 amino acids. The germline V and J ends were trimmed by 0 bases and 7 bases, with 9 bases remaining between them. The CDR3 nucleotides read TGTGCCACCAGCAGAGAAGGGGGATCTGGCTACACCTTC. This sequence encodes CATSREGGSGYTF.

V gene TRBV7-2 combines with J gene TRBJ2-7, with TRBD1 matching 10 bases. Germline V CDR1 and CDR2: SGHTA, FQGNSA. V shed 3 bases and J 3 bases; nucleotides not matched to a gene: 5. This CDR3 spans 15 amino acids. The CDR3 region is CASSFGTGDYYEQYF. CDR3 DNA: TGTGCCAGCAGCTTCGGGACAGGGGACTACTACGAGCAGTACTTC.

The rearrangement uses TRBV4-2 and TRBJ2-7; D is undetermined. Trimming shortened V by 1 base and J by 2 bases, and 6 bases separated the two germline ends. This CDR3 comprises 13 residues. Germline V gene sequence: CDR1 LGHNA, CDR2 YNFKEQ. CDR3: CASSQVGTYEQYF. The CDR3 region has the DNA TGTGCCAGCAGCCAAGTGGGCACCTACGAGCAGTACTTC.

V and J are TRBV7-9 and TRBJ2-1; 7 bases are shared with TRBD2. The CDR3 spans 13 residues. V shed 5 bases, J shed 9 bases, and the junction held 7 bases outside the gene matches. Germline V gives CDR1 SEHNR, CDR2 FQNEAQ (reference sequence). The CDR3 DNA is TGTGCCAGCAGCCCTGTAGCGGGCCGTGAGCAGTTCTTC. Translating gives CASSPVAGREQFF.

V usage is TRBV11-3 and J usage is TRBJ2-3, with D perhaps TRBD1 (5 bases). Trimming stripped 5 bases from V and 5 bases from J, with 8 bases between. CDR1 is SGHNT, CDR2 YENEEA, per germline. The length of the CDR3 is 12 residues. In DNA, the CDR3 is TGTGCCAGCAGCAGTACAGGAGATACGCAGTATTTT. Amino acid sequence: CASSSTGDTQYF.

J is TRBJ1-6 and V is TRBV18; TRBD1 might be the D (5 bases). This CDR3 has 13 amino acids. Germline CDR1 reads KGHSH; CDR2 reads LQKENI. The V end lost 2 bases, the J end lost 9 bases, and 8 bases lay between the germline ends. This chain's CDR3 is CASSPTGGSPLHF. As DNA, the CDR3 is TGTGCCAGCTCACCAACGGGGGGTTCACCCCTCCACTTT.

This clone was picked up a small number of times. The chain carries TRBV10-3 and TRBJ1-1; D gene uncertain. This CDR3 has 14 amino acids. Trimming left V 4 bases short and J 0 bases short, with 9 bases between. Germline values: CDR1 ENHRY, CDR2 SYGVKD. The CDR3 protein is CAISATAMNTEAFF. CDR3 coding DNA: TGTGCCATCAGTGCAACTGCCATGAACACTGAAGCTTTCTTT.

In DNA form, the CDR3 reads TGTGCCAGTATACCGGGACACCCGAACACTGAAGCTTTCTTT. Encoded protein: CASIPGHPNTEAFF. The chain carries TRBV6-5 and TRBJ1-1; D is possibly TRBD1 (6 bases). Germline V gene sequence: CDR1 MNHEY, CDR2 SVGAGI. This CDR3 comprises 14 residues. V lost 9 bases and J lost 1, with 15 bases in between.